A selection of T cell receptor beta chains follows, all from one sample in a study of cytomegalovirus exposure and HLA in healthy donors. The assay was immunoSEQ multiplex PCR, and TCRdb's table has in-frame clones only and misses some. The data contain about 100,000 clones, approximately 72% of them seen just once; the ten biggest clones take up roughly 7.1%. Sequencing was performed on PBMCs. Receptors originate from a man aged 35 to 55 in good health and CMV-seropositive. CDR3s include the opening cysteine and the closing phenylalanine or tryptophan. D genes are given only for firm matches. Clone size, where shown, is once, few, many, or a class for clones that have expanded.

d_gene,abundance,j_gene,v_gene,CDR3nt,CDR3aa
TRBD1,.,TRBJ1-3,TRBV5-1,TGCGCCAGCAGCGATGGGACAGGGGGAAACACCATATATTTT,CASSDGTGGNTIYF
.,.,TRBJ1-2,TRBV5-1,TGCGCCAGCAGCTTGGAACAGGGAGGGAGAAGTGGCTACACCTTC,CASSLEQGGRSGYTF
.,.,TRBJ1-2,TRBV7-9,TGTGCCAGCAGCTTCCGGGAGAATAACTATGGCTACACCTTC,CASSFRENNYGYTF
.,few,TRBJ1-2,TRBV13,TGTGCCAGCAGCCCGGTCGGGGGGCATGGCTACACCTTC,CASSPVGGHGYTF
.,.,TRBJ1-2,TRBV5-1,TGCGCCAGCAGAACGGACCAAAGGGGTGGCTACACCTTC,CASRTDQRGGYTF
TRBD1,.,TRBJ1-6,TRBV16,TGTGCCAGCAGCCAATCGGACAGGACCAATTCACCCCTCCACTTT,CASSQSDRTNSPLHF
.,.,TRBJ2-3,TRBV7-2,TGTGCCAGCAGCTTAGCCGGCACCCAGGCCACAGATACGCAGTATTTT,CASSLAGTQATDTQYF
.,.,TRBJ2-2,TRBV1,TGCACCCTCCGACTAGCGCGGGAGCTGTTTTTT,CTLRLARELFF
TRBD1,.,TRBJ1-5,TRBV28,TGTGCCAGCAGTTTATTACAGGGGGCGGGTAGCAATCAGCCCCAGCATTTT,CASSLLQGAGSNQPQHF
.,.,TRBJ2-1,TRBV4-3,TGCGCCAGCAGCCCCTCTTATCGCTCCTACAATGAGCAGTTCTTC,CASSPSYRSYNEQFF
TRBD2,once,TRBJ2-7,TRBV27,TGTGCCAGCAGTTTAAGGGTGGGAGGGAAGCAGTACTTC,CASSLRVGGKQYF
.,.,TRBJ1-2,TRBV6-5,TGTGCCAGCAGTTACTCGCCCGCGGACTATGGCTACACCTTC,CASSYSPADYGYTF
TRBD1,.,TRBJ1-4,TRBV6-5,TGTGCCAGCAGTCTAGGACAGGACATAGAAAAACTGTTTTTT,CASSLGQDIEKLFF
.,few,TRBJ2-5,TRBV28,TGTGCCAGCAGTTTAGGAGGGAACCAAGAGACCCAGTACTTC,CASSLGGNQETQYF
TRBD1,.,TRBJ2-5,TRBV28,TGTGCCAGCAAAACGGGACAGGTCCGCGAGACCCAGTACTTC,CASKTGQVRETQYF
TRBD2,few,TRBJ2-2,TRBV13,TGTGCCAGCAGCTTAGCCGGTGAGCGGGGTAACACCGGGGAGCTGTTTTTT,CASSLAGERGNTGELFF
TRBD2,.,TRBJ2-2,TRBV5-1,TGCGCCAGCAGCAATCTAGCGGGAGGGCCGGGCACCGGGGAGCTGTTTTTT,CASSNLAGGPGTGELFF
TRBD2,.,TRBJ2-1,TRBV19,TGTGCCAGTAGTATCGCCGGGACTAACTCCTACAATGAGCAGTTCTTC,CASSIAGTNSYNEQFF
TRBD1,.,TRBJ2-6,TRBV18,TGTGCCAGCTCACCACAACAGGGGATGACCTCTGGGGCCAACGTCCTGACTTTC,CASSPQQGMTSGANVLTF
TRBD2,.,TRBJ2-3,TRBV7-9,TGTGCCAGCAGCTTTACGGCGGGAGGTGGAAATACGCAGTATTTT,CASSFTAGGGNTQYF
TRBD1,.,TRBJ1-3,TRBV6-5,TGTGCCAGCAGGGGGACAGGGGGCAGAAACACCATATATTTT,CASRGTGGRNTIYF